Listed here are 2 T cell receptor beta chains from one sample, sequenced in a study of blood T cell repertoires in COVID-19. The protocol was immunoSEQ multiplex PCR, while the TCRdb copy is restricted to in-frame clones and leaves out a portion. The sample contains approximately 260,000 clones, about 90% of which appear only once. The sample was PBMCs or T cells enriched from blood (not recorded which). These TCRs come from a woman in her thirties or forties with acute COVID-19.

The chain combines TRBV3-1 (or the pseudogene TRBV3-2) with TRBJ1-6; the D is unclear. Germline CDR1 is LGHDT and CDR2 is YNNKEL (reference sequence). The CDR3 is 13 amino acids. V was cut by 0 bases and J by 7 bases, with 4 bases left in between. The CDR3 region is CASSQERNSPLHF. The DNA of the CDR3 is TGTGCCAGCAGCCAAGAGAGGAATTCACCCCTCCACTTT.

The chain employs TRBV19 and TRBJ1-2; 9 nucleotides agree with TRBD1. The CDR3 runs to 15 residues. Unmatched junction bases numbered 8, after V lost 5 bases and J lost 4 bases. The germline V gene encodes CDR1 LNHDA and CDR2 SQIVND (reference sequence). CDR3 in amino acids: CASSLRTGVTYGYTF. DNA for the CDR3: TGTGCCAGTAGTCTTCGGACAGGGGTTACCTATGGCTACACCTTC.